This paragraph reports one TCR beta chain. What this receptor recognizes is not known. The sample holds no much larger clone one base away, and base qualities are not on file. V and J are trimmed by 1 base and 8 bases, and the gene matches miss 7 bases of the junction. The CDR3 sequence holds 15 residues, the cysteine and phenylalanine included. Of all the DNA, just the CDR3 is kept, 45 bases in frame from base 1. From a lookup of the germline V gene (reference sequence), CDR1 and CDR2 are LNHNV and YYDKDF. The sample's time point, from its label and the paper: about 28 days (+/-7) after the second vaccine dose. AZD1222 recipients whose second dose came at about 4 weeks and those whose second dose came at about 12 weeks were combined into one group, since spike-specific TCR depth and breadth did not differ between the two schedules. The vaccinee samples were drawn from two UK trials, COV001 and COV002, one of which was a single-blind randomized controlled phase 2/3 trial testing AZD1222 (ChAdOx1 nCoV-19) in healthy adults. Trial participant PBMC samples were collected at day 0 and day 28 after the second dose for TCRbeta chain sequencing.

These data are taken from a study of T cell responses to AZD1222 COVID-19 vaccine (dated by TCRdb to the early 2020s). Describing the broader study: TCR sequencing was performed for approximately 240 trial participants, of whom some 200 were given two doses of AZD1222 and some 25 were given two doses of MenACWY control vaccine. Trial participants were enrolled by age into 18-55, 56-69 and 70-plus year subgroups, with approximately 150, 28 and 58 TCR-sequenced participants respectively.

Beyond this particular receptor, the publication reports: No day 14 peak-response samples were available, so repertoires were characterized only after the peak T cell response. Conclusions about previously exposed vaccinees were limited because only six AZD1222 recipients were SARS-CoV-2 seropositive at baseline. CD4 TCRs associated with the vaccine covered the entire spike protein, and the dominant responses were in regions 160-218 and 743-854. Participants were mostly white British, with more females than males. The authors suggested clonal diversity may have been underestimated. The 56-69-year group was small, and its depth increase did not reach significance, likely because of low power. Spike-specific TCR breadth and depth rose significantly after two AZD1222 doses compared with day 0 and with MenACWY recipients. Reportedly, close to half of the unique spike-specific TCRs recognized epitopes lying outside the regions that are mutated in the B.1.351 and B.1.1.7 variants.

The CDR3 regions of human TCRbeta chains were analyzed by immunosequencing. The authors processed their data as follows. Repertoire TCRs were matched against a reference library of SARS-CoV-2-specific TCRs generated with the MIRA antigen-specificity platform. Breadth meant the fraction of unique TCRs that were SARS-CoV-2-associated, whereas depth meant the fraction of total T cells that were SARS-CoV-2-associated. Using the MIRA data, each spike-specific TCR was mapped to the spike region that the TCR reacts to and placed in a CD4 or CD8 class. Log10-transformed breadth and depth values were compared by one-way ANOVA with Sidak's multiple comparisons tests. TCRdb retrieved this table from immuneACCESS and kept in-frame rearrangements only. Not all clones are present; in checked studies, unresolved V genes account for under half, and no reason is known for the remainder. Clonal size and the V and J genes are those of that table, whereas D and trimming came from the DNA. The sample table shows around 130,000 clones, and approximately 91% are seen once. The ten largest clones represent about 6% of the sample.

The receptor was derived from an adult who received the AZD1222 COVID-19 vaccine. Sequencing used peripheral blood, obtained 28 days after the second AZD1222 dose. The chain couples TRBV15 to TRBJ2-2; 7 bases in between match TRBD1. The CDR3 is CATSRATGKQGELFF. The nucleotide sequence reads as follows: TGTGCCACCAGCAGAGCGACAGGGAAACAAGGGGAGCTGTTTTTT.